Listed below are T cell receptor beta chains from one sample, sequenced in a study of OX40 agonist ivuxolimab in advanced cancers. This table comes from immunoSEQ multiplex PCR, and its TCRdb copy is limited to in-frame clones, with some not included. Among roughly 75,000 clones listed, 86% were seen once. Specimen: CD4+ or CD8+ T cells sorted from blood, collected in a trial of the OX40 agonist ivuxolimab. The receptor set was obtained from an adult with an advanced solid tumor such as melanoma, head and neck, liver or kidney cancer. The CDR3 runs from the conserved cysteine through the conserved F or W. D genes are given only for firm matches. Clone size, where shown, is once, few, many, or a class for clones that have expanded.

size: .; J: TRBJ1-3; D: .; length: 14; V: TRBV6-5; DNA: TGTGCCATCAGTGGCGGGAGATCGGGAAACACCATATATTTT; CDR3: CAISGGRSGNTIYF
size: .; J: TRBJ2-5; D: TRBD1; length: 16; V: TRBV27; DNA: TGTGCCAGCAGTTTAGGGACAGGGGGCTTTGGGGAGACCCAGTACTTC; CDR3: CASSLGTGGFGETQYF
size: .; J: TRBJ1-2; D: .; length: 16; V: TRBV2; DNA: TGTGCCAGCAGTCCAGATGGTCAGGTAGCTAACTATGGCTACACCTTC; CDR3: CASSPDGQVANYGYTF
size: .; J: TRBJ2-7; D: .; length: 14; V: TRBV10-3; DNA: TGTGCCATCAACGACCGACTCTCCGAGTCCGAGCAGTACTTC; CDR3: CAINDRLSESEQYF
size: few; J: TRBJ1-6; D: TRBD1; length: 15; V: TRBV6-5; DNA: TGTGCCAGCAGTTCCCGGGACAGGGTACTTTCACCCCTCCACTTT; CDR3: CASSSRDRVLSPLHF
size: .; J: TRBJ2-7; D: TRBD2; length: 16; V: TRBV27; DNA: TGTGCCAGCAGGCAGCCCGGGACTAGCTGGTCCTACGAGCAGTACTTC; CDR3: CASRQPGTSWSYEQYF
size: .; J: TRBJ1-3; D: .; length: 14; V: TRBV7-2; DNA: TGTGCCAGCAGCCTGGAGAGATCCGGAAACACCATATATTTT; CDR3: CASSLERSGNTIYF
size: .; J: TRBJ1-4; D: .; length: 12; V: TRBV2; DNA: TGTGCCAGCTCAGGGCGTAATGAAAAACTGTTTTTT; CDR3: CASSGRNEKLFF
size: .; J: TRBJ1-3; D: .; length: 15; V: TRBV30; DNA: TGTGCCTGGACCCCGACCGGGACACTTGGAAACACCATATATTTT; CDR3: CAWTPTGTLGNTIYF
size: few; J: TRBJ1-6; D: .; length: 13; V: TRBV6-6; DNA: TGTGCCAATTCTCTGGAATTTGATTCACCCCTCCACTTT; CDR3: CANSLEFDSPLHF
size: .; J: TRBJ2-1; D: .; length: 16; V: TRBV4-2; DNA: TGTGCCAGCAGCCAACCCCCCGGGGGTCGAGAAAATGAGCAGTTCTTC; CDR3: CASSQPPGGRENEQFF
size: once; J: TRBJ1-4; D: TRBD1; length: 16; V: TRBV29-1; DNA: TGCAGCGTGAAGGGTACCACAGGGGGCCCTAATGAAAAACTGTTTTTT; CDR3: CSVKGTTGGPNEKLFF
size: .; J: TRBJ2-7; D: TRBD2; length: 16; V: TRBV5-1; DNA: TGCGCCAGCAGCGTGGGGACTAGCGGGGACTCCTACGAGCAGTACTTC; CDR3: CASSVGTSGDSYEQYF
size: .; J: TRBJ1-2; D: TRBD1; length: 15; V: TRBV5-1; DNA: TGCGCCAGCAGCCCCGGACAGGGGGCTCGTTATGGCTACACCTTC; CDR3: CASSPGQGARYGYTF
size: .; J: TRBJ2-1; D: .; length: 14; V: TRBV6-1; DNA: TGTGCCAGCAGTGAATCCGGGGTGTACAATGAGCAGTTCTTC; CDR3: CASSESGVYNEQFF
size: .; J: TRBJ2-1; D: .; length: 17; V: TRBV4-1; DNA: TGCGCCAGCAGCCGTGACCTGCCGGGGGCTTACTACAATGAGCAGTTCTTC; CDR3: CASSRDLPGAYYNEQFF
size: .; J: TRBJ2-3; D: .; length: 14; V: TRBV5-5; DNA: TGTGCCAGCAGCTTGGTTTCCGGGCGAGATACGCAGTATTTT; CDR3: CASSLVSGRDTQYF
size: .; J: TRBJ1-1; D: .; length: 12; V: TRBV28; DNA: TGTGCCAGCACATTCGGGGGAGCTGAAGCTTTCTTT; CDR3: CASTFGGAEAFF
size: few; J: TRBJ1-6; D: .; length: 14; V: TRBV11-3; DNA: TGTGCCAGCAGCTTAGGCCCGGCGGATTCACCCCTCCACTTT; CDR3: CASSLGPADSPLHF
size: .; J: TRBJ1-1; D: TRBD1; length: 16; V: TRBV28; DNA: TGTGCCAGCAGATATCAACAGGGGGCATTCAACACTGAAGCTTTCTTT; CDR3: CASRYQQGAFNTEAFF
size: .; J: TRBJ2-7; D: TRBD1; length: 15; V: TRBV28; DNA: TGTGCCAGCAGTCAGGGACAGGTTAGCTCCTACGAGCAGTACTTC; CDR3: CASSQGQVSSYEQYF
size: .; J: TRBJ1-2; D: .; length: 14; V: TRBV11-1; DNA: TGTGCCAGCAGCCCCGAGACAGCCTTGGATGGCTACACCTTC; CDR3: CASSPETALDGYTF
size: .; J: TRBJ1-3; D: .; length: 15; V: TRBV6-1; DNA: TGTGCCAGCAGTCCTACAGGTTACTCTGGAAACACCATATATTTT; CDR3: CASSPTGYSGNTIYF
size: .; J: TRBJ1-5; D: .; length: 16; V: TRBV6-1; DNA: TGTGCCAGCAGTGAAGTTGGAGGGACCAGCAATCAGCCCCAGCATTTT; CDR3: CASSEVGGTSNQPQHF
size: .; J: TRBJ1-2; D: TRBD1; length: 15; V: TRBV7-8; DNA: TGTGCCAGCAGCTCCGGGGTCGGCAGGGGGCCAGGCTACACCTTC; CDR3: CASSSGVGRGPGYTF
size: .; J: TRBJ1-2; D: .; length: 14; V: TRBV28; DNA: TGTGCCAGCAGTTTAATGTCCCGAACGAGTGGCTACACCTTC; CDR3: CASSLMSRTSGYTF
size: .; J: TRBJ1-2; D: .; length: 11; V: TRBV4-3; DNA: TGCGCCAGCAGCCAAGAAGAAAGGACCCACTTC; CDR3: CASSQEERTHF